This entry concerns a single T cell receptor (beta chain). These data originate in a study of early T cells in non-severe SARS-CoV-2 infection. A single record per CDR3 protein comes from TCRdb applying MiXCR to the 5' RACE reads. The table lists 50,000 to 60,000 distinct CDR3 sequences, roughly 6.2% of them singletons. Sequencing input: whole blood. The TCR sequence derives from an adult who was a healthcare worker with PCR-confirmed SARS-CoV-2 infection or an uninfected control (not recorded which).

The CDR3 is CASSLVGGGYEQYF. For the CDR3, the DNA is TGCGCCAGCAGCTTGGTCGGAGGGGGCTACGAGCAGTACTTC. The genes are TRBV5-1 and TRBJ2-7; D possibly uses TRBD1 or TRBD2 (6 bases each). This CDR3 has 14 amino acids. CDR1 is SGHRS, CDR2 YFSETQ, per germline. V was shortened by 0 bases and J by 3 bases, with 10 bases between the two germline ends.